This paragraph covers one TCR beta chain sequence. V gave up 1 base and J gave up 0 bases, with 12 bases separating them. Germline V CDR1 and CDR2: MGHRA, YSYEKL. The CDR3 sequence is 17 residues long. These data originate in a study of shared clonotypes between healthy human individuals. The method was immunoSEQ multiplex PCR; TCRdb's version includes in-frame clones alone and lacks a portion of them. The sample lists 2 million to 3 million clones; approximately 93% were seen once. The rearrangement links TRBV4-1 to TRBJ1-4; D not resolved. The sequence derives from a man between 18 and 29 years old in good health. Some clones in this sample may be carry-over from other donors' samples. Sequenced sample: naive CD4+ T cells from PBMCs. Indicated subset: CD45RA+ positively selected. CDR3 sequence reads: CASSQVQRGSTNEKLFF. The CDR3 coding sequence is TGCGCCAGCAGCCAAGTACAAAGAGGTTCAACTAATGAAAAACTGTTTTTT.